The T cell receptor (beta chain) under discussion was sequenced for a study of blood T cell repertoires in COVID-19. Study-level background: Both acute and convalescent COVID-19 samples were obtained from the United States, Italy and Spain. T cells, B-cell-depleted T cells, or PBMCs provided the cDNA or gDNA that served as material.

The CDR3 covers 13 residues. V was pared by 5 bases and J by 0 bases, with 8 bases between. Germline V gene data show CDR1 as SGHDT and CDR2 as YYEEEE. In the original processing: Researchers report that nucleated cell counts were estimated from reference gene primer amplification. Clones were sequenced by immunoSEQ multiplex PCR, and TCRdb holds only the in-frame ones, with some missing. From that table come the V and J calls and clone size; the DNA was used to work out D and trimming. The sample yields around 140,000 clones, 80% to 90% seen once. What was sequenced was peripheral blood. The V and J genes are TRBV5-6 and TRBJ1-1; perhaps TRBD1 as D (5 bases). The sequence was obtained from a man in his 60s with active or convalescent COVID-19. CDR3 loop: CASRRQMNTEAFF. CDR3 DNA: TGTGCCAGCAGGCGACAGATGAACACTGAAGCTTTCTTT. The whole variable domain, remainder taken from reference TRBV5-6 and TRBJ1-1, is DAGVTQSPTHLIKTRGQQVTLRCSPKSGHDTVSWYQQALGQGPQFIFQYYEEEERQRGNFPDRFSGHQFPNYSSELNVNALLLGDSALYLCASRRQMNTEAFFGQGTRLTVV.